This TCR beta chain was captured by sequencing in a study of vaccination and CD4 T cells after COVID-19. Study-wide background: Nasal swab PCR detected SARS-CoV-2 in convalescent patients; nine had mild disease, one severe.

CDR1 is LNHNV, CDR2 YYDKDF, per germline (reference sequence). The ends were cut back, 8 bases at V and 0 bases at J, with 13 bases in the middle. The CDR3 sequence is 15 residues long. Sequencing of DNA taken from cultured CD4+ T cells relied on the Oncomine TCR Beta short-read assay. DNA came from CD4+ T cells after culture. MiXCR, run by TCRdb on the PCR reads, gives a single entry per CDR3 protein. The sample lists approximately 6,400 distinct CDR3 sequences; approximately 77% were seen once. A word on this clonotype: Its antigen is not identified.

Treatment noted: approximately 10-day PBMC culture with coronavirus spike peptide pools or control peptides (ViraFEST assay). TCR sequencing followed the expansion of antigen-specific T cells with peptide pools in ViraFEST. This clonotype was sampled from a human donor who had recovered from COVID-19. The sample was CD4+ T cells from blood, cultured in vitro. The rearrangement joins TRBV15 to TRBJ2-2; perhaps TRBD1 as D (6 bases). The CDR3 DNA follows: TGTGCCACCCCGAATAGGGGGTCGAACACCGGGGAGCTGTTTTTT. This gives the protein CATPNRGSNTGELFF.